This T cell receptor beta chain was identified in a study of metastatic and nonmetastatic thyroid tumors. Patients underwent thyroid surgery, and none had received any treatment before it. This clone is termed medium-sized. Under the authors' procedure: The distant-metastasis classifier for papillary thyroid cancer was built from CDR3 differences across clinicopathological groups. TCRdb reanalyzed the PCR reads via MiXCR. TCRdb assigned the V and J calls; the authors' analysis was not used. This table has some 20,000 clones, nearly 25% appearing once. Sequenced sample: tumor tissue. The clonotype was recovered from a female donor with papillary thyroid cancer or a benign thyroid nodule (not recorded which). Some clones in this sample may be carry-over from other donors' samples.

The CDR3 loop is CASSSSPWAYEQYF. CDR3 sequence (DNA): TGTGCCAGCAGTTCTTCCCCCTGGGCCTACGAGCAGTACTTC. The V call is TRBV2, the J call TRBJ2-7; D ambiguous. Germline V gives CDR1 SNHLY, CDR2 FYNNEI. Trimming pared 5 bases from V and 2 bases from J, leaving 13 bases between. The CDR3 sequence is 14 residues long.